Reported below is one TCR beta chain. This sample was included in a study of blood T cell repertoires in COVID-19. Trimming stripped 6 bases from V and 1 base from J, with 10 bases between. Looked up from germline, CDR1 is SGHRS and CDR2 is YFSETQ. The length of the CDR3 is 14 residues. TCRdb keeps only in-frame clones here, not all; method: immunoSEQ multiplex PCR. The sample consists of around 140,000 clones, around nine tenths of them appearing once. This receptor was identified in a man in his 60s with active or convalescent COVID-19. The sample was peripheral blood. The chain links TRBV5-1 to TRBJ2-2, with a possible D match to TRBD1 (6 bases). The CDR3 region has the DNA TGCGCCAGCACGAAGACAGGGAACACCGGGGAGCTGTTTTTT. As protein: CASTKTGNTGELFF.